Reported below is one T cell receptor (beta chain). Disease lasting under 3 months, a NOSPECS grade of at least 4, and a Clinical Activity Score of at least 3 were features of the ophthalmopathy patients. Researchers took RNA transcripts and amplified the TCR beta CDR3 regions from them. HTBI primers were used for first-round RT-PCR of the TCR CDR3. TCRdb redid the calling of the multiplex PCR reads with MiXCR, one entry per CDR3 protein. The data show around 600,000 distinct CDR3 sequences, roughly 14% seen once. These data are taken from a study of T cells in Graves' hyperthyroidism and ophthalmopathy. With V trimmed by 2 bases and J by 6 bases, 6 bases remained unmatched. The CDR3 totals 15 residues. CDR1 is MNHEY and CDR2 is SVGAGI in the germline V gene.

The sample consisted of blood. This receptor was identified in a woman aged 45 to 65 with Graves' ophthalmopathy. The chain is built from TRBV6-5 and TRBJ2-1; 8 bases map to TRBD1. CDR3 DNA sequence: TGTGCCAGCAGTTACCCAGGGGGCGTAAGCAATGAGCAGTTCTTC. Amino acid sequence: CASSYPGGVSNEQFF.